Below, 19 T cell receptor beta chains from the same sample are listed, as sequenced in a study of Tregs in tolerant kidney transplant recipients (dated by TCRdb to between 2018 and 2020). Per the publication, the time point label means: 6 months after combined kidney and bone marrow transplant. The transplants used related donors with nonmyeloablative bone marrow transplantation, and mixed chimerism in the human trials was transient. Libraries were prepared through the immunoSEQ multiplex PCR assay. This immuneACCESS table, as held by TCRdb, lists in-frame sequences with V and J called but not all clones. Of the missing ones, under half trace to an unresolved V gene in checked studies; the others have no known cause. The table for this sample lists some 25,000 clones. Of the sample, 4.1% is held by the ten largest clones. The sample here was CD4+ T cells from blood (PBMCs), taken 6 months after the transplant. The receptors were gathered from a human patient who received a combined kidney and bone marrow transplant. After transplantation, some T cells may belong to the graft donor instead of the recipient.

On this clone: The read ends 3 residues shy of where the CDR3 ends; the end is completed using the germline J gene. V and J are TRBV19 and TRBJ2-5; TRBD1 matches 7 bases. The trim removed 5 bases at V and 5 bases at J, leaving 11 bases unmatched. Germline lookup yields CDR1 LNHDA and CDR2 SQIVND (reference sequence). The CDR3 runs 15 residues. CDR3 DNA, as far as it was read: TGTGCCAGTAGTGGGATTACAGGGGCAGGCGAGACC. Translated: CASSGITGAGET. The entire CDR3 reads CASSGITGAGETQYF.

Worth noting for this clone: The CDR3 end falls 3 residues outside the read, so it is completed with the germline J gene. This chain uses TRBV5-1 with TRBJ2-7; TRBD1 matches at 9 bases. CDR3 length equals 16 residues. Germline V gives CDR1 SGHRS, CDR2 YFSETQ. V shed 0 bases and J 2 bases; nucleotides not matched to a gene: 6. The part of the CDR3 DNA that was read is TGCGCCAGCAGCTTGGGAACCGGGACAGGGACCTACGAG. This codes for CASSLGTGTGTYE. In full, the CDR3 is CASSLGTGTGTYEQYF. Variable domain in full (rest from reference TRBV5-1 and TRBJ2-7): KAGVTQTPRYLIKTRGQQVTLSCSPISGHRSVSWYQQTPGQGLQFLFEYFSETQRNKGNFPGRFSGRQFSNSRSEMNVSTLELGDSALYLCASSLGTGTGTYEQYFGPGTRLTVT.

Comment on this clone: From the germline J gene comes the end of the CDR3, since the read stops 3 residues before it. This chain connects TRBV5-1 to TRBJ2-7; TRBD1 aligns across 9 bases. CDR3 length: 16 residues. Trimming at V came to 5 bases and at J to 0 bases, leaving 9 bases not matched to a gene. The germline V gene has CDR1 SGHRS and CDR2 YFSETQ. The DNA read from the CDR3 is TGCGCCAGCAGGTCTTACTCGGGACAGGGCTCCTACGAG. This sequence encodes CASRSYSGQGSYE. The whole CDR3 region reads CASRSYSGQGSYEQYF.

With respect to this clone: From the germline J gene comes the end of the CDR3, since the read stops 3 residues before it. V is TRBV14 and J is TRBJ1-2; D gene unclear. The germline V gene has CDR1 SGHDN and CDR2 FVKESK. The CDR3 loop spans 12 amino acids. Between the trimmed V and J ends, which lost 1 base and 4 bases, there was a span of 4 bases. The CDR3 is CASSQAVYGYTF. The CDR3 DNA, read in part, is TGTGCCAGCAGCCAAGCAGTCTATGGC.

As concerns this clone: The read terminates 3 residues before the CDR3 end, so the remaining end is supplied by the germline J gene. The chain is built from TRBV18 and TRBJ1-3; TRBD1 matches 9 bases. Trimming cost V 6 bases and J 2 bases; bases outside gene matches: 8. The CDR3 sequence is 16 residues long. Germline CDR1 KGHSH, CDR2 LQKENI. The CDR3 DNA, read in part, is TGTGCCAGCTCGCCGAACCGACAGGGGGCTGGAAACACC. Its protein is CASSPNRQGAGNT. From start to end, the CDR3 is CASSPNRQGAGNTIYF.

Details on this clone: Sequencing ends 3 residues short of the CDR3 end; the germline J gene provides the rest. The rearrangement joins TRBV19 to TRBJ1-2, with a weak D call TRBD1 (5 bases). CDR3 length: 15 residues. The germline V gene has CDR1 LNHDA and CDR2 SQIVND (reference sequence). Trimming took 4 bases from V and 3 from J, leaving 15 bases between them. The CDR3 DNA, read in part, is TGTGCCAGTAGTAAAAAAGGACATCCAGACTATGGC. Its translation is CASSKKGHPDYG. The whole CDR3 is CASSKKGHPDYGYTF.

As concerns this clone: The CDR3 extends 3 residues past the end of the read, so its final part is completed from the germline J gene. The chain uses TRBV29-1 and TRBJ2-3; weak D call: TRBD2 (5 bases). V lost 5 bases and J lost 7, with 10 bases in between. The CDR3 sequence is 11 residues long. Germline-derived CDR1 and CDR2 are SQVTM and ANQGSEA. The CDR3 bases that were read are TGCAGCGTTCTCCCGGGGAATACG. Translated: CSVLPGNT. The CDR3, in full, reads CSVLPGNTQYF.

A note on this clone: The observed sequence ends 3 residues before the CDR3 terminus, with the missing tail filled in from the germline J gene. This rearrangement joins TRBV18 to TRBJ2-7; D remains unclear. Trimming took off 3 bases at V and 3 bases at J, with 18 bases between the two ends. The germline V gene has CDR1 KGHSH and CDR2 LQKENI. The CDR3 totals 16 residues. The DNA read from the CDR3 is TGTGCCAGCTCACCTATCTCCATCCACAGAGACTACGAG. Its protein is CASSPISIHRDYE. The CDR3 as a whole reads CASSPISIHRDYEQYF.

About this clone itself: The read finishes 3 residues shy of the CDR3 end, and the germline J gene is used to complete it. The chain uses TRBV29-1 and TRBJ2-5; 7 bases line up with TRBD1. The CDR3 contains 14 residues. From germline, CDR1 is SQVTM and CDR2 ANQGSEA. Trimming cost V 4 bases and J 5 bases; bases outside gene matches: 10. The CDR3: CSVADRVVRETQYF. Partial CDR3 DNA: TGCAGCGTTGCAGACAGGGTTGTTCGGGAGACC. Full variable domain (missing parts from reference TRBV29-1 and TRBJ2-5): SAVISQKPSRDICQRGTSLTIQCQVDSQVTMMFWYRQQPGQSLTLIATANQGSEATYESGFVIDKFPISRPNLTFSTLTVSNMSPEDSSIYLCSVADRVVRETQYFGPGTRLLVL.

As regards this clone: The sequence runs out 3 residues before the end of the CDR3; the remainder is reconstructed from the germline J gene. The chain links TRBV19 to TRBJ1-3; D remains unclear. The CDR3 is made up of 17 amino acids. Germline assignment: CDR1 LNHDA and CDR2 SQIVND (reference sequence). Trimming cost V 6 bases and J 0 bases, with 18 bases left between them. Partial CDR3 DNA: TGTGCCAGTAGATTGGGCCCAGACCTCAACTCTGGAAACACC. Translating it yields CASRLGPDLNSGNT. The entire CDR3 sequence reads CASRLGPDLNSGNTIYF.

As to this clone: The DNA ends 3 residues before the CDR3 does, and the rest of the CDR3 is filled in from the germline J gene. This chain links TRBV20-1 with TRBJ1-5; D may be TRBD1 (5 bases). The V end lost 1 base, the J end lost 3 bases, and 10 bases lay between the germline ends. Per germline, CDR1 DFQATT and CDR2 SNEGSKA (reference sequence). This CDR3 spans 14 amino acids. The CDR3 is CSARGGSDNQPQHF. Partial CDR3 DNA: TGCAGTGCTAGAGGGGGCTCGGACAATCAGCCC.

The CDR3 reads CASSQTGTGGGYTF. CDR3 bases read: TGTGCCAGCAGTCAAACCGGGACAGGGGGGGGC. The chain couples TRBV2 to TRBJ1-2; 11 bases are shared with TRBD1. The CDR3 extends 3 residues past the end of the read, so its final part is completed from the germline J gene. The CDR3 totals 14 residues. Looked up from germline, CDR1 is SNHLY and CDR2 is FYNNEI.

For this clone: The read stops 3 residues short of the end of the CDR3; the missing end is completed from the germline J gene. Other DNA sequences in this specimen translate into the identical CDR3. The rearrangement links TRBV18 to TRBJ1-5; TRBD1 aligns across 7 bases. Germline CDR1 reads KGHSH; CDR2 reads LQKENI. This CDR3 has 15 residues. The V segment lost 2 bases and the J segment 3 bases; nucleotides outside the gene matches: 4. The DNA read from the CDR3 is TGTGCCAGCTCACCAAAGACAGGGCCCAATCAGCCC. The encoded protein is CASSPKTGPNQP. The entire CDR3 reads CASSPKTGPNQPQHF.

As concerns this clone: The read ends 3 residues shy of where the CDR3 ends; the end is completed using the germline J gene. This chain uses TRBV5-4 with TRBJ2-3; a possible D gene is TRBD2 (5 bases). Looked up from germline, CDR1 is SGHNT and CDR2 is YYREEE (reference sequence). The CDR3 runs to 16 residues. V dropped 0 bases and J dropped 6 bases, with 17 bases sitting between them. The covered CDR3 bases are TGTGCCAGCAGCTTGGCCCAGCGGAGATCGTCGGATACG. This translates into CASSLAQRRSSDT. The complete CDR3 protein is CASSLAQRRSSDTQYF.

As for this clone: The sequenced fragment ends 3 residues before the CDR3 boundary, so the rest is inferred from the germline J gene. V and J are TRBV19 and TRBJ2-5; D uncertain. Trimming stripped 1 base from V and 1 base from J, with 7 bases between. This CDR3 region has 14 residues. Germline CDR1 and CDR2: LNHDA and SQIVND (reference sequence). The part of the CDR3 DNA that was read is TGTGCCAGTAGTATAGCAGACTTCCAAGAGACC. Its protein product is CASSIADFQET. The entire CDR3 reads CASSIADFQETQYF.

Concerning this clone itself: The read ends 3 residues early relative to the CDR3; the germline J gene fills the gap. The V call is TRBV7-2, the J call TRBJ2-7, with D perhaps TRBD1 (6 bases). Germline-derived CDR1 and CDR2 are SGHTA and FQGNSA. Trimming took 5 bases from V and 2 from J, leaving 13 bases between them. There are 14 residues in the CDR3. The CDR3 bases that were read are TGTGCCAGCAGCATTACAGGGTCCCCCTACGAG. Amino acid sequence: CASSITGSPYE. The CDR3 in full is CASSITGSPYEQYF.

Concerning this clone itself: Sequencing ends 3 residues short of the CDR3 end; the germline J gene provides the rest. The chain employs TRBV19 and TRBJ1-2; TRBD1 matches at 9 bases. Germline V gene sequence: CDR1 LNHDA, CDR2 SQIVND (reference sequence). The CDR3 extends over 14 amino acids. V lost 6 bases and J lost 2; bases outside the gene matches: 4. Here the CDR3 reads CASSGTGRNYGYTF. The CDR3 bases that were read are TGTGCCAGTAGCGGGACAGGGCGGAACTATGGC.

As concerns this clone: The CDR3 end is not reached by the read, which stops 3 residues before it; the germline J gene fills it in. This chain joins TRBV6-2 or TRBV6-3 and TRBJ1-1, with a weak D call TRBD1 (6 bases). The CDR3 totals 11 residues. Germline loops: CDR1 MNHEY, CDR2 SVGEGT. Trimming took 6 bases from V and 5 from J, leaving 7 bases between them. CDR3 DNA, as far as it was read: TGTGCCAGCAGCCAGGGGACTGAA. Encoded protein: CASSQGTE. The whole CDR3 region reads CASSQGTEAFF.

About this clone itself: The CDR3 extends 3 residues past the end of the read, so its final part is completed from the germline J gene. The chain is built from TRBV7-9 and TRBJ1-2, with a possible D match to TRBD1 (6 bases). The CDR3 runs to 15 residues. Germline V gene data show CDR1 as SEHNR and CDR2 as FQNEAQ (reference sequence). V was cut by 1 base and J by 4 bases, with 13 bases left in between. The CDR3 loop is CASSLVAGALYGYTF. Partial CDR3 DNA: TGTGCCAGCAGCTTAGTAGCAGGGGCCCTCTATGGC.